These 7 T cell receptor beta chains originate from one sample sequenced in a study of cytomegalovirus exposure and HLA in healthy donors. In the PCR, 60 Vbeta and 13 Jbeta primers were used. Clones were read by immunoSEQ multiplex PCR, and TCRdb kept only the in-frame ones, dropping some. The sample records around 170,000 clones, roughly 80% being singletons. The sequencing sample was made of PBMCs. The receptors originated from a man in his forties in good health and CMV-seropositive.

This clone came up a few times. This sequence joins TRBV29-1 and TRBJ2-7; tentative D call: TRBD2 (5 bases). Germline V gene lookup returns CDR1 SQVTM and CDR2 ANQGSEA. The CDR3 is 14 amino acids. V was trimmed by 3 bases and J by 4 bases, leaving 16 bases between them. CDR3 coding DNA: TGCAGCGTTGACCAATGGGGAGTTGGGTACGAGCAGTACTTC. It is translated as CSVDQWGVGYEQYF.

This clone is a singleton in its sample. V is TRBV18 and J is TRBJ2-2; 7 nucleotides align to TRBD1. V was pared by 6 bases and J by 3 bases, with 4 bases of the junction left unmatched. Looked up from germline, CDR1 is KGHSH and CDR2 is LQKENI. The CDR3 sequence is 14 residues long. The CDR3 nucleotides are TGTGCCAGCTCGGAGACAGGGTACACCGGGGAGCTGTTTTTT. This translates into CASSETGYTGELFF. Based on the CDR3 plus reference TRBV18 and TRBJ2-2, the full variable domain is NAGVMQNPRHLVRRRGQEARLRCSPMKGHSHVYWYRQLPEEGLKFMVYLQKENIIDESGMPKERFSAEFPKEGPSILRIQQVVRGDSAAYFCASSETGYTGELFFGEGSRLTVL.

The chain carries TRBV4-3 and TRBJ2-7; 7 bases are shared with TRBD2. Germline lookup yields CDR1 LGHNA and CDR2 YSLEER. CDR3 length: 13 residues. V trimming: 4 bases; J trimming: 7 bases; junction bases outside the gene matches: 7. The CDR3 protein is CASSPGEGWEQYF. The CDR3 nucleotides are TGCGCCAGCAGCCCCGGGGAGGGGTGGGAGCAGTACTTC.

The sample holds one count of this clone. At one end, the junction sequence differs from germline, possibly due to a read error. The V call is TRBV19, the J call TRBJ1-2; 8 bases line up with TRBD1. CDR3 length: 12 amino acids. CDR1 is LNHDA and CDR2 is SQIVND in the germline V gene (reference sequence). The CDR3 coding sequence is TGTGCCAGTAGTACAAGACAGGGGCCGCTCTACTTC. As protein: CASSTRQGPLYF.

CDR3 sequence reads: CASSLFGQGVTGELFF. For the CDR3, the DNA is TGTGCCAGCAGCTTATTCGGACAGGGGGTCACCGGGGAGCTGTTTTTT. The chain joins TRBV7-8 to TRBJ2-2, with TRBD1 identical over 10 bases. V gave up 2 bases and J gave up 4 bases; unmatched junction bases: 4. The CDR3 consists of 16 residues. In germline, CDR1 is SGHVS, CDR2 FQNEAQ.

The chain carries TRBV7-8 and TRBJ2-1, with TRBD2 as a possible D gene (6 bases). The V gene lost 5 bases and the J gene lost 6 bases, with 11 bases spanning the gap. This CDR3 has 13 residues. The V gene's germline CDR1 is SGHVS and CDR2 FQNEAQ. The CDR3 DNA is TGTGCCAGCAGCCCGGAGGGTGGCAATGAGCAGTTCTTC. Its translation: CASSPEGGNEQFF.

The V call is TRBV18, the J call TRBJ1-5; D remains ambiguous. V was clipped by 0 bases and J by 2 bases, with 11 bases between them. Germline V gene sequence: CDR1 KGHSH, CDR2 LQKENI. The CDR3 is 16 residues long. The CDR3 here is CASSPPSTGGNQPQHF. The CDR3 DNA reads TGTGCCAGCTCACCACCCTCAACCGGGGGCAATCAGCCCCAGCATTTT.